These 6 T cell receptor beta chains were all obtained from the same sample, sequenced in a study of response to subunit inactivated influenza vaccine. TCRdb fed the RT-PCR reads into MiXCR, producing one record per CDR3 protein. The sample shows 650,000 to 800,000 distinct CDR3 sequences, roughly 13% of them seen only once. Sequencing was performed on PBMCs from blood, taken 14 days before vaccination. Every receptor here comes from a man aged 50 to 60 who received an inactivated influenza vaccine.

This clonotype was counted only a few times. The chain uses TRBV20-1 and TRBJ2-7, with 8 bases identical to TRBD1. With V trimmed by 4 bases and J by 3 bases, 8 bases remained unmatched. The CDR3 totals 14 residues. Germline V gene data show CDR1 as DFQATT and CDR2 as SNEGSKA (reference sequence). CDR3 nucleotide sequence: TGCAGTGCTAACCGGGACAGGACTTACTACGAGCAGTACTTC. This encodes CSANRDRTYYEQYF.

This clonotype turned up a few times. This chain connects TRBV12-3 or TRBV12-4 to TRBJ1-5; D gene ambiguous. The V end was cut by 5 bases, the J end by 4 bases, with 15 bases between. The CDR3 runs 15 residues. CDR3 in amino acids: CASSNTAGPNQPQHF. CDR3 coding DNA: TGTGCCAGCAGTAACACCGCCGGGCCAAATCAGCCCCAGCATTTT.

This rearrangement joins TRBV11-3 to TRBJ2-3; no clear D gene. V lost 4 bases, J lost 4 bases, and 12 bases lay in between. Germline V gene lookup returns CDR1 SGHNT and CDR2 YENEEA. This CDR3 is built from 14 residues. The CDR3 DNA sequence: TGTGCCAGCAGCTCATTTATGGGTGCAGATACGCAGTATTTT. It encodes CASSSFMGADTQYF.

V is TRBV4-3 and J is TRBJ2-7; D may be TRBD1 or TRBD2 (5 bases each). The V gene's germline CDR1 is LGHNA and CDR2 YSLEER. Trimming removed 4 bases from V and 7 bases from J, with 20 bases in between. The CDR3 covers 15 residues. The CDR3 sequence: CASSREGTGLGEQYF. CDR3 nucleotides: TGCGCCAGCAGCCGAGAGGGGACGGGATTGGGGGAGCAGTACTTC.

V is TRBV4-2 and J is TRBJ2-5; D is tentatively TRBD1 or TRBD2 (5 bases each). Germline CDR1 LGHNA, CDR2 YNFKEQ. V was shortened by 5 bases and J by 12 bases, with 16 bases between the two germline ends. This CDR3 spans 12 amino acids. DNA for the CDR3: TGTGCCAGCAGCTACGATGCCGGGGCCGAGTACTTC. Translation: CASSYDAGAEYF.

The rearrangement links TRBV4-1 to TRBJ2-7; the match to TRBD2 covers 8 bases. The germline gives CDR1 MGHRA, CDR2 YSYEKL. V was pared by 3 bases and J by 0 bases, with 10 bases of the junction left unmatched. The CDR3 extends over 17 amino acids. The CDR3 coding sequence is TGCGCCAGCAGCCAGACACGACTAGCGACTAGCTCCTACGAGCAGTACTTC. This sequence encodes CASSQTRLATSSYEQYF.